The T cell receptor (beta chain) under discussion was sequenced for a study of identical twins. Each CDR3 protein is one row after TCRdb ran MiXCR on the 5' RACE reads. Here the sample spans roughly 350,000 distinct CDR3 sequences, 9% to 10% being singletons. Comments on this clonotype: Its antigen is still unknown.

Trimming left V 3 bases short and J 3 bases short, with 3 bases between. The CDR3 spans 12 residues. Study-level findings and limits: Fewer insertions were carried by abundant cord blood beta clonotypes, but none was seen in memory repertoires.

V gene TRBV12-3 or TRBV12-4 combines with J gene TRBJ2-4; no clear D gene. The sample comprised naive T cells sorted from blood. The receptor was derived from a woman in her 50s in good health. The CDR3 here is CASSFVKNIQYF. DNA for the CDR3: TGTGCCAGCAGTTTTGTCAAAAACATTCAGTACTTC.